Below, 2 T cell receptor beta chains from the same sample are listed, as sequenced in a study of T cell clonotyping in hematopoietic cell transplantation. TCRdb's copy holds only in-frame clones and misses some; the assay was immunoSEQ multiplex PCR. The sample lists approximately 44,000 clones; around 94% were seen once. The sequencing sample was made of peripheral blood mononuclear cells. These receptors all stem from a woman between 50 and 59 years old in good health. Some clones in this sample may be carry-over from other donors' samples.

The chain combines TRBV14 with TRBJ2-1; D possibly corresponds to TRBD2 (6 bases). The V and J ends lost 2 bases and 9 bases respectively, with 11 bases between them. Germline CDR1 and CDR2: SGHDN and FVKESK. CDR3 length: 13 residues. CDR3 nucleotides: TGTGCCAGCAGCCAAAACGTGGGGGGTGAGCAGTTCTTC. This gives the protein CASSQNVGGEQFF. The full variable domain, its missing parts supplied by reference TRBV14 and TRBJ2-1, is EAGVTQFPSHSVIEKGQTVTLRCDPISGHDNLYWYRRVMGKEIKFLLHFVKESKQDESGMPNNRFLAERTGGTYSTLKVQPAELEDSGVYFCASSQNVGGEQFFGPGTRLTVL.

The chain employs TRBV7-2 and TRBJ2-7; no definite D call. Per the germline V gene, CDR1 is SGHTA and CDR2 is FQGNSA. V was pared by 5 bases and J by 6 bases, with 11 bases between. The CDR3 has 12 residues. The CDR3 region has the DNA TGTGCCAGCAGCCAGACCTCGGGCGAGCAGTACTTC. As protein: CASSQTSGEQYF.